The 19 T cell receptor beta chains listed next were all sequenced from one sample in a study of blood T cell repertoires in COVID-19. TCRdb keeps only in-frame clones here, not all; method: immunoSEQ multiplex PCR. Here the sample spans about 190,000 clones, under 90% being singletons. Sequencing used peripheral blood. All receptors come from a man aged 30 to 45 with active or convalescent COVID-19.

This chain connects TRBV9 to TRBJ1-3; D possibly corresponds to TRBD1 (6 bases). The germline V gene has CDR1 SGDLS and CDR2 YYNGEE. V shed 3 bases and J shed 0 bases, with 16 bases lying between them. The CDR3 is made up of 17 amino acids. DNA of the CDR3: TGTGCCAGCAGCGGGAATAGACAGGACTCCTCTGGAAACACCATATATTTT. This translates into CASSGNRQDSSGNTIYF.

This clone was counted a single time. The chain has TRBV11-3 and TRBJ2-2; 9 bases align to TRBD1. This CDR3 region has 14 residues. Germline CDR1 is SGHNT and CDR2 is YENEEA. V was pared by 8 bases and J by 4 bases, with 5 bases of the junction left unmatched. CDR3 nucleotides: TGTGCCAGCTTGGGACAGGGCGGCACCGGGGAGCTGTTTTTT. It specifies CASLGQGGTGELFF.

The genes are TRBV5-1 and TRBJ2-2; tentatively, D is TRBD2 (6 bases). The V end lost 3 bases, the J end lost 1 base, and 10 bases lay between the germline ends. Germline V lookup: CDR1 SGHRS, CDR2 YFSETQ. The CDR3 extends over 15 amino acids. DNA for the CDR3: TGCGCCAGCAGCTGGGGACTGTTGAACACCGGGGAGCTGTTTTTT. This translates into CASSWGLLNTGELFF.

This chain connects TRBV3-1 (or the pseudogene TRBV3-2) to TRBJ2-5; 10 bases are a match to TRBD2. After removal of 5 bases from V and 3 bases from J, the junction contained 3 bases not matched to a gene. The V gene's germline CDR1 is LGHDT and CDR2 YNNKEL (reference sequence). The CDR3 loop spans 14 amino acids. The CDR3 DNA is TGTGCCAGCAGCTCCACTAGCGGGGAAGAGACCCAGTACTTC. This sequence encodes CASSSTSGEETQYF.

This chain uses TRBV28 with TRBJ2-7; D is unclear. Trimming shortened V by 5 bases and J by 6 bases, and 17 bases separated the two germline ends. The germline CDR1 and CDR2 sequences are MDHEN and SYDVKM. This CDR3 spans 14 amino acids. Written as DNA, the CDR3 is TGTGCCAGCAGTCCCAGCGAGCCGCGTTCCGAGCAGTACTTC. This encodes CASSPSEPRSEQYF.

The chain couples TRBV14 to TRBJ1-1; D gene uncertain. The germline V gene encodes CDR1 SGHDN and CDR2 FVKESK. The CDR3 covers 13 residues. Trimming cost V 2 bases and J 11 bases, with 15 bases left between them. The CDR3 DNA reads as TGTGCCAGCAGCCAATTGGGTCAGGCCGACGCTTTCTTT. Protein sequence: CASSQLGQADAFF.

The chain carries TRBV3-1 (or the pseudogene TRBV3-2) and TRBJ2-1, with a tentative D call TRBD2 (6 bases). This CDR3 comprises 11 residues. Per the germline V gene, CDR1 is LGHDT and CDR2 is YNNKEL (reference sequence). V lost 2 bases and J 16 bases, leaving 12 bases between the germline ends. The chain's CDR3 is CASSQLASLFF. In DNA, the CDR3 is TGTGCCAGCAGCCAACTAGCGTCCCTCTTCTTC.

The J gene is TRBJ2-1, the V gene TRBV7-2; 10 bases are shared with TRBD2. Germline CDR1 reads SGHTA; CDR2 reads FQGNSA. The J segment lost 1 base and the V segment lost 5 bases, leaving 2 bases of the junction unmatched. CDR3 size: 15 residues. The CDR3 region is CASSPTSGSYNEQFF. In nucleotides, the CDR3 is TGTGCCAGCAGCCCGACTAGCGGGTCCTACAATGAGCAGTTCTTC.

The chain couples TRBV19 to TRBJ1-2; D is ambiguous. Looked up from germline, CDR1 is LNHDA and CDR2 is SQIVND (reference sequence). There are 13 residues in the CDR3. Trimming left V 6 bases short and J 2 bases short, with 10 bases between. CDR3 in DNA: TGTGCCAGTAGACCGACGGGAAACTATGGCTACACCTTC. It codes for CASRPTGNYGYTF.

This clone has a single count. This chain joins TRBV18 and TRBJ2-3; 9 bases map to TRBD2. There are 17 residues in the CDR3. Germline V gives CDR1 KGHSH, CDR2 LQKENI. The V and J ends lost 2 bases and 1 base, in that order; junction bases with no gene match: 7. The CDR3 loop reads CASSPSTSGWGTDTQYF. Here the CDR3 DNA reads TGTGCCAGCTCACCATCGACTAGCGGATGGGGCACAGATACGCAGTATTTT.

The J gene is TRBJ1-1, the V gene TRBV5-1; D not certain. V lost 0 bases, J lost 3 bases, and 12 bases lay in between. Germline lookup yields CDR1 SGHRS and CDR2 YFSETQ. This CDR3 region has 15 residues. CDR3 DNA sequence: TGCGCCAGCAGCTTGGGCGAGGGCGCCCACACTGAAGCTTTCTTT. Translation gives CASSLGEGAHTEAFF.

This sequence joins TRBV4-1 and TRBJ2-2, with 7 nucleotides matching TRBD1. CDR3 size: 15 residues. Germline values: CDR1 MGHRA, CDR2 YSYEKL. V was pared by 1 base and J by 4 bases, with 3 bases of the junction left unmatched. In nucleotides, the CDR3 is TGCGCCAGCAGCCAAGGGACAGGTGGCACCGGGGAGCTGTTTTTT. This codes for CASSQGTGGTGELFF.

The chain employs TRBV6-1 and TRBJ1-1; tentatively, D is TRBD1 (5 bases). Trimming pared 1 base from V and 4 bases from J, leaving 16 bases between. The CDR3 has 16 amino acids. CDR1 is MNHNS and CDR2 is SASEGT in the germline V gene. CDR3 in amino acids: CASSEDRIPDRTEAFF. Here the CDR3 DNA reads TGTGCCAGCAGTGAAGACAGGATCCCCGATCGCACTGAAGCTTTCTTT.

The count of this clone is one. Relative to the germline gene, one junction end is altered; a read error may explain this. The chain couples TRBV7-7 to TRBJ2-1; 7 bases agree with TRBD2. Per germline, CDR1 SSHAT and CDR2 FNYEAQ (reference sequence). There are 15 residues in the CDR3. The chain's CDR3 is CASSLTSDAYNEQFF. CDR3 sequence (DNA): TGTGCTAGCAGCCTAACTAGCGACGCCTACAATGAGCAGTTCTTC.

This rearrangement joins TRBV27 to TRBJ2-1; 10 bases map to TRBD2. The trim removed 3 bases at V and 5 bases at J, leaving 4 bases unmatched. This CDR3 is 15 amino acids long. Germline V gene lookup returns CDR1 MNHEY and CDR2 SMNVEV (reference sequence). CDR3 coding DNA: TGTGCCAGCAGTTTCCCAGCGGGGGGGGACAATGAGCAGTTCTTC. As protein: CASSFPAGGDNEQFF.

The rearrangement uses TRBV28 and TRBJ2-5, with D possibly matching TRBD1 (5 bases). Germline loops: CDR1 MDHEN, CDR2 SYDVKM. CDR3 length: 17 residues. Trimming shortened V by 5 bases and J by 4 bases, and 23 bases separated the two germline ends. The DNA for the CDR3 is TGTGCCAGCAGTCCCCCTATGACAGTCTCCCTGATAGAGACCCAGTACTTC. Translated, it gives CASSPPMTVSLIETQYF.

The rearrangement joins TRBV9 to TRBJ1-1; 9 bases fit TRBD1. The germline V gene encodes CDR1 SGDLS and CDR2 YYNGEE. CDR3 length equals 16 residues. Trimming at V came to 0 bases and at J to 0 bases, leaving 3 bases not matched to a gene. The CDR3 DNA reads as TGTGCCAGCAGCGTAGGGGGGACAGGGATGAACACTGAAGCTTTCTTT. Translated, it gives CASSVGGTGMNTEAFF.

The chain uses TRBV5-4 and TRBJ1-1; D is ambiguous. CDR1 is SGHNT and CDR2 is YYREEE in the germline V gene (reference sequence). With 3 bases removed from V and 1 base from J, the gap between germline ends came to 7 bases. The CDR3 is made up of 13 amino acids. CDR3 coding DNA: TGTGCCAGCAGCTCGACGGGGAACACTGAAGCTTTCTTT. Amino acid sequence: CASSSTGNTEAFF.

CDR3 loop: CASSSRLGVADTQYF. The CDR3 region has the DNA TGTGCCAGCAGTTCCCGTTTGGGAGTGGCAGATACGCAGTATTTT. The chain combines TRBV27 with TRBJ2-3, with D maybe TRBD2 (5 bases). The CDR3 extends over 15 amino acids. Germline CDR1 MNHEY, CDR2 SMNVEV (reference sequence). V shed 4 bases and J shed 4 bases, with 15 bases lying between them.